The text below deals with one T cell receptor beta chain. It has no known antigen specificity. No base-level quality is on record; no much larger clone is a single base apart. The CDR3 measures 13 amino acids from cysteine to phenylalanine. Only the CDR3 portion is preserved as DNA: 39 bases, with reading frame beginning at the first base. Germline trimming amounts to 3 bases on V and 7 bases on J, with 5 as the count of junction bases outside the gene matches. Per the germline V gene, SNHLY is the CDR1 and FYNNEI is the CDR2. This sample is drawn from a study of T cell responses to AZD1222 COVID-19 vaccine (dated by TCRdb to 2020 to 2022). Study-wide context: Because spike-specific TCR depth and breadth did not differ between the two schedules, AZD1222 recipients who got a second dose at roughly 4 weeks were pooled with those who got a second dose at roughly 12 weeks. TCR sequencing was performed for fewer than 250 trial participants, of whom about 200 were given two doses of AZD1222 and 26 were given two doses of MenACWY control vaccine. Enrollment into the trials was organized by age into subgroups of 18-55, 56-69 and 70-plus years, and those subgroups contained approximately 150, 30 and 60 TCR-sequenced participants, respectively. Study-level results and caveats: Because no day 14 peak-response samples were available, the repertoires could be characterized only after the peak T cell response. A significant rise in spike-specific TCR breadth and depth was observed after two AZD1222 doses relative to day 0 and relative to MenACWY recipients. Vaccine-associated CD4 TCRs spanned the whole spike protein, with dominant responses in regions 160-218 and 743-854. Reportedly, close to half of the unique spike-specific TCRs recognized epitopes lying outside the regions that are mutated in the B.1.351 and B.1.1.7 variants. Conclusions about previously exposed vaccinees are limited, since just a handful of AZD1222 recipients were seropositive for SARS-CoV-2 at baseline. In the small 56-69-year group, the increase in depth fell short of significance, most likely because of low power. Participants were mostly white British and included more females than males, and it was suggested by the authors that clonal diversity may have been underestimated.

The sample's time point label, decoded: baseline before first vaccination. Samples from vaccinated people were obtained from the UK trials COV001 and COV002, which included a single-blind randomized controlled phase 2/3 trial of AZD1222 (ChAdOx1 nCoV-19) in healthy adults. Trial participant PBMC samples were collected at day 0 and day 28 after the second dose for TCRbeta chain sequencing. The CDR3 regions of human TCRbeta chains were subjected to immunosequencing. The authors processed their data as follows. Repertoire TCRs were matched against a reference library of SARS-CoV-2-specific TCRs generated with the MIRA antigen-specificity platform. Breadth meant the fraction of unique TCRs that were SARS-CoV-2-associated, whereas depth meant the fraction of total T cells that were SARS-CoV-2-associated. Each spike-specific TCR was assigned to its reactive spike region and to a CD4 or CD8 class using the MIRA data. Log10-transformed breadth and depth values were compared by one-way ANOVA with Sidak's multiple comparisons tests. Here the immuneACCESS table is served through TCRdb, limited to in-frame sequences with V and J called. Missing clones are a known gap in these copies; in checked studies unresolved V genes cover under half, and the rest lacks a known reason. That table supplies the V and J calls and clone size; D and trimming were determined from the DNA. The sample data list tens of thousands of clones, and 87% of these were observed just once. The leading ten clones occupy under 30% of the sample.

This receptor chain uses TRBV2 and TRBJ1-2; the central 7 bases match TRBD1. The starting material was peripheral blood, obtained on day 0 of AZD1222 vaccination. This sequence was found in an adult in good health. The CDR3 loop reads CASSDSGDSGYTF. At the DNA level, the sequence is TGTGCCAGCAGTGATAGTGGGGACAGTGGCTACACCTTC. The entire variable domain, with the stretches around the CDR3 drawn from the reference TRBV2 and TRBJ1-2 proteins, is EPEVTQTPSHQVTQMGQEVILRCVPISNHLYFYWYRQILGQKVEFLVSFYNNEISEKSEIFDDQFSVERPDGSNFTLKIRSTKLEDSAMYFCASSDSGDSGYTFGSGTRLTVV.